Listed here are 26 T cell receptor beta chains from one sample, sequenced in a study of cytomegalovirus exposure and HLA in healthy donors (dated by TCRdb to 2017 to 2019). The library was generated by the immunoSEQ multiplex PCR assay. TCRdb retrieved this table from immuneACCESS and kept in-frame rearrangements only. Not all clones are present; in checked studies, unresolved V genes account for under half, and no reason is known for the remainder. The sample table shows 250,000 to 350,000 clones, and around 90% are seen once. The top ten clones comprise over 0.9% of the sample. Sequencing was done on a sample of PBMCs. The receptors originated from a man aged 25-45 years in good health and CMV-seronegative.

The V gene is TRBV25-1, the J gene TRBJ2-6; D is uncertain. The germline V and J ends were trimmed by 1 base and 1 base, with 8 bases remaining between them. CDR1 and CDR2 (germline): MGHDK, SYGVNS. This CDR3 contains 16 residues. The CDR3 loop reads CASSESAESGANVLTF. For the CDR3, the DNA is TGTGCCAGCAGTGAATCGGCGGAGTCTGGGGCCAACGTCCTGACTTTC.

This clone was seen once. The rearrangement uses TRBV11-2 and TRBJ1-3; a possible D gene is TRBD1 (6 bases). CDR3 length: 15 amino acids. V was shortened by 3 bases and J by 2 bases, with 11 bases between the two germline ends. Germline V CDR1 and CDR2: SGHAT, FQNNGV. The CDR3 nucleotides are TGTGCCAGCAGCTTTCAGGGGCAAGCTGGAAACACCATATATTTT. It yields the protein CASSFQGQAGNTIYF.

The V and J genes are TRBV29-1 and TRBJ1-2; 7 bases line up with TRBD1. The CDR3 runs 15 residues. V was pared by 5 bases and J by 5 bases, with 14 bases of the junction left unmatched. Germline V gives CDR1 SQVTM, CDR2 ANQGSEA. The CDR3 DNA is TGCAGCGTTCTTAGTACGAAGGGACAGAGTTATGGCTACACCTTC. This codes for CSVLSTKGQSYGYTF.

The chain is built from TRBV6-5 and TRBJ2-7, with 9 bases fitting TRBD2. The CDR3 has 12 amino acids. With 11 bases clipped from V and 3 bases from J, the junction kept 5 bases outside the gene matches. Germline assignment: CDR1 MNHEY and CDR2 SVGAGI. This CDR3 is CAAGGGGYEQYF. The CDR3 nucleotides read TGTGCCGCGGGAGGGGGCGGCTACGAGCAGTACTTC.

V gene TRBV5-4 combines with J gene TRBJ2-1; 9 nucleotides agree with TRBD1. Germline assignment: CDR1 SGHNT and CDR2 YYREEE (reference sequence). The CDR3 consists of 15 residues. The J segment lost 4 bases and the V segment lost 4 bases, leaving 6 bases of the junction unmatched. The CDR3 coding sequence is TGTGCCAGCAGCCGCCGGGACAGGGATTACAATGAGCAGTTCTTC. Protein: CASSRRDRDYNEQFF.

The V call is TRBV7-9, the J call TRBJ1-1; D is unresolved. The CDR3 is 15 residues long. V lost 2 bases, J lost 7 bases, and 17 bases lay in between. Germline lookup yields CDR1 SEHNR and CDR2 FQNEAQ (reference sequence). In nucleotides, the CDR3 is TGTGCCAGCAGCTTACCCATCGGGTCTCCACTTGAAGCTTTCTTT. Its translation: CASSLPIGSPLEAFF.

This chain connects TRBV27 to TRBJ2-2; D is ambiguous. This CDR3 is 15 amino acids long. Trimming stripped 2 bases from V and 2 bases from J, with 9 bases between. The V gene's germline CDR1 is MNHEY and CDR2 SMNVEV (reference sequence). For the CDR3, the DNA is TGTGCCAGCAGTTTACAGGCGATCAACACCGGGGAGCTGTTTTTT. Translating it yields CASSLQAINTGELFF.

This chain connects TRBV6-5 to TRBJ2-4; 7 nucleotides agree with TRBD2. Per germline, CDR1 MNHEY and CDR2 SVGAGI. Trimming cost V 0 bases and J 6 bases; bases outside gene matches: 5. CDR3 size: 15 residues. Here the CDR3 DNA reads TGTGCCAGCAGTTACTCGGGGGGGGAGGGAAACATTCAGTACTTC. This encodes CASSYSGGEGNIQYF.

This clone has a handful of counts. The rearrangement joins TRBV6-5 to TRBJ1-2; 9 bases map to TRBD1. Trimming cost V 0 bases and J 7 bases; bases outside gene matches: 6. Germline loops: CDR1 MNHEY, CDR2 SVGAGI. The CDR3 is 15 amino acids. The CDR3 loop reads CASSYSGQGKGGYTF. In DNA, the CDR3 is TGTGCCAGCAGTTACTCAGGACAGGGGAAAGGTGGCTACACCTTC.

V and J are TRBV5-6 and TRBJ2-1; D gene unclear. The V gene lost 3 bases and the J gene lost 7 bases, with 8 bases spanning the gap. Per germline, CDR1 SGHDT and CDR2 YYEEEE. This CDR3 contains 12 residues. DNA for the CDR3: TGTGCCAGCAGCTCTCAGGTAAATGAGCAGTTCTTC. Its protein is CASSSQVNEQFF.

CDR3 residues: CASSLSSAAGEGIQYF. CDR3 sequence (DNA): TGTGCCAGCAGTTTATCGTCTGCGGCGGGGGAGGGCATTCAGTACTTC. The chain employs TRBV27 and TRBJ2-4; TRBD2 matches at 7 bases. The CDR3 is made up of 16 amino acids. V shed 0 bases, J shed 9 bases, and the junction held 11 bases outside the gene matches. Germline CDR1 is MNHEY and CDR2 is SMNVEV (reference sequence).

This rearrangement joins TRBV25-1 to TRBJ2-2; TRBD1 aligns across 7 bases. Germline V lookup: CDR1 MGHDK, CDR2 SYGVNS. CDR3 length: 15 amino acids. Trimming cost V 8 bases and J 0 bases; bases outside gene matches: 6. The CDR3: CASGDRETNTGELFF. The CDR3 DNA is TGTGCCAGCGGCGACAGGGAAACGAACACCGGGGAGCTGTTTTTT.

CDR3 amino acids: CASSGRGGVNTEAFF. In DNA form, the CDR3 reads TGTGCCAGCAGCGGCAGGGGAGGGGTGAACACTGAAGCTTTCTTT. This chain connects TRBV7-9 to TRBJ1-1; D perhaps matches TRBD1 (6 bases). The germline gives CDR1 SEHNR, CDR2 FQNEAQ (reference sequence). This CDR3 is built from 15 residues. The germline V and J ends were trimmed by 5 bases and 0 bases, with 13 bases remaining between them.

The V call is TRBV7-6, the J call TRBJ2-3; 14 positions agree with TRBD2. Trimming took 1 base from V and 0 from J; bases not matched to a gene: 6. Germline V gene data show CDR1 as SGHVS and CDR2 as FNYEAQ. The CDR3 extends over 19 amino acids. CDR3 DNA sequence: TGTGCCAGCAGCTTAGATGTCGGGACTAGCGGGGGTAGCACAGATACGCAGTATTTT. Its protein product is CASSLDVGTSGGSTDTQYF.

V is TRBV9 and J is TRBJ1-2, with D possibly matching TRBD1 (5 bases). The CDR3 runs to 15 residues. V lost 0 bases and J lost 6, with 15 bases in between. The germline V gene encodes CDR1 SGDLS and CDR2 YYNGEE. In DNA, the CDR3 is TGTGCCAGCAGCGTAGCAGGGAGGGGTACGGATGGCTACACCTTC. Residues: CASSVAGRGTDGYTF.

This chain connects TRBV19 to TRBJ1-1; D ambiguous. The CDR3 sequence is 13 residues long. Germline CDR1 and CDR2: LNHDA and SQIVND (reference sequence). With 6 bases removed from V and 3 bases from J, the gap between germline ends came to 11 bases. CDR3 amino acids: CASSGEKHTEAFF. In nucleotides, the CDR3 is TGTGCCAGTAGCGGGGAGAAGCACACTGAAGCTTTCTTT.

The sample holds a few counts of this clone. The V gene is TRBV4-1, the J gene TRBJ1-3; D is undetermined. Trimming cost V 2 bases and J 3 bases, with 17 bases left between them. Germline V lookup: CDR1 MGHRA, CDR2 YSYEKL. This CDR3 comprises 17 residues. CDR3 residues: CASSQRTGFRGGNTIYF. Here the CDR3 DNA reads TGCGCCAGCAGCCAACGGACCGGGTTTCGGGGTGGAAACACCATATATTTT.

This clone was observed once. This rearrangement joins TRBV7-9 to TRBJ2-4; 7 nucleotides line up with TRBD2. This CDR3 region has 18 residues. The germline CDR1 and CDR2 sequences are SEHNR and FQNEAQ (reference sequence). Trimming at V came to 1 base and at J to 0 bases, leaving 9 bases not matched to a gene. The CDR3 nucleotides are TGTGCCAGCAGCTTAGGGCGGGGACTATCTCTAGCCAAAAACATTCAGTACTTC. Its protein product is CASSLGRGLSLAKNIQYF.

The chain uses TRBV27 and TRBJ1-2; TRBD1 might be the D (6 bases). The CDR3 spans 16 residues. Between the trimmed V and J ends, which lost 1 base and 4 bases, there was a span of 16 bases. Germline V gene sequence: CDR1 MNHEY, CDR2 SMNVEV (reference sequence). The CDR3 DNA is TGTGCCAGCAGTTTATTGCCCCCCAGGGGTATCTATGGCTACACCTTC. Its translation is CASSLLPPRGIYGYTF.

The gene calls are TRBV5-6 and TRBJ2-6; unclear D gene. Per the germline V gene, CDR1 is SGHDT and CDR2 is YYEEEE. Deletions cut 2 bases from V and 0 bases from J, with 12 bases between. This CDR3 is built from 17 residues. Written as DNA, the CDR3 is TGTGCCAGCAGCTTAGAGACTTCTTACTCTGGGGCCAACGTCCTGACTTTC. Protein sequence: CASSLETSYSGANVLTF. Variable domain in full (rest from reference TRBV5-6 and TRBJ2-6): DAGVTQSPTHLIKTRGQQVTLRCSPKSGHDTVSWYQQALGQGPQFIFQYYEEEERQRGNFPDRFSGHQFPNYSSELNVNALLLGDSALYLCASSLETSYSGANVLTFGAGSRLTVL.

V and J are TRBV27 and TRBJ1-6, with D possibly matching TRBD1 (5 bases). The V end lost 5 bases, the J end lost 9 bases, and 20 bases lay between the germline ends. The CDR3 loop spans 16 amino acids. Germline-derived CDR1 and CDR2 are MNHEY and SMNVEV (reference sequence). The CDR3 DNA is TGTGCCAGCAGTGGTGGGGCCCGCTCAGGTGTTTCACCCCTCCACTTT. Translating gives CASSGGARSGVSPLHF.

This sequence joins TRBV6-4 and TRBJ2-2; 12 bases align to TRBD1. Germline V gives CDR1 MRHNA, CDR2 SNTAGT. The CDR3 sequence is 15 residues long. V gave up 5 bases and J gave up 6 bases; unmatched junction bases: 4. CDR3 nucleotides: TGTGCCAGCAGTCCCGGGACAGGGGGCGCCGGGGAGCTGTTTTTT. Encoded protein: CASSPGTGGAGELFF.

V and J are TRBV11-2 and TRBJ1-2, with 12 bases matching TRBD1. The V segment lost 2 bases and the J segment 7 bases; nucleotides outside the gene matches: 5. CDR3 length: 15 residues. Germline CDR1 SGHAT, CDR2 FQNNGV. The CDR3 protein is CASSLTSGQGAGYTF. The CDR3 nucleotides are TGTGCCAGCAGCTTAACGTCGGGACAGGGGGCTGGCTACACCTTC.

V and J are TRBV29-1 and TRBJ1-1; possible D gene TRBD1, 5 bases. The CDR3 runs to 11 residues. V lost 4 bases and J 8 bases, leaving 11 bases between the germline ends. Germline V gene data show CDR1 as SQVTM and CDR2 as ANQGSEA. The CDR3 protein is CSVADSVEAFF. In nucleotides, the CDR3 is TGCAGCGTTGCCGACAGTGTCGAAGCTTTCTTT.

The rearrangement uses TRBV29-1 and TRBJ1-1; 7 bases map to TRBD1. This CDR3 is 15 amino acids long. CDR1 SQVTM and CDR2 ANQGSEA come from the germline V gene. The trim removed 4 bases at V and 9 bases at J, leaving 17 bases unmatched. The CDR3 sequence is CSVVEWGQGGGKAFF. The CDR3 DNA reads as TGCAGCGTTGTCGAGTGGGGCCAGGGGGGCGGGAAAGCTTTCTTT.

The chain recombines TRBV4-1 with TRBJ1-1; 9 positions agree with TRBD1. The trim removed 1 base at V and 1 base at J, leaving 10 bases unmatched. Germline CDR1 and CDR2: MGHRA and YSYEKL. The CDR3 extends over 18 amino acids. The CDR3 region is CASSQVPTGTGRNTEAFF. CDR3 DNA sequence: TGCGCCAGCAGCCAAGTTCCGACTGGGACAGGGAGGAACACTGAAGCTTTCTTT.